These T cell receptor beta chains were read from a single sample in a study of OX40 agonist ivuxolimab in advanced cancers. Sequencing was performed with immunoSEQ multiplex PCR; in TCRdb, only in-frame clones are kept and a portion is missing. The table has about 84,000 clones, about 93% seen once; the top ten hold more than 9.5%. The sample consisted of CD4+ or CD8+ T cells sorted from blood, taken in a trial of the OX40 agonist ivuxolimab. These receptors were taken from an adult with an advanced solid tumor such as melanoma, head and neck, liver or kidney cancer. CDR3s include the opening cysteine and the closing phenylalanine or tryptophan. D genes are given only for firm matches. Only part of the rows carry a size: once, few, many, or a class if the clone is expanded.

j_call | cdr3_length | clone_size | d_call | v_call | cdr3_aa | cdr3_nt
TRBJ1-2 | 13 | - | - | TRBV27 | CASSRGKRYGYTF | TGTGCCAGCAGCAGAGGTAAGAGGTATGGCTACACCTTC
TRBJ2-3 | 13 | - | - | TRBV7-9 | CASSPPPTDTQYF | TGTGCCAGCAGCCCCCCGCCCACAGATACGCAGTATTTT
TRBJ2-3 | 16 | - | - | TRBV5-6 | CASSLGGTTPQGTQYF | TGTGCCAGCAGCTTGGGTGGGACCACCCCCCAAGGTACGCAGTATTTT
TRBJ2-7 | 15 | - | TRBD2 | TRBV9 | CASSATSGSIYEQYF | TGTGCCAGCAGCGCTACTAGCGGGAGTATCTACGAGCAGTACTTC
TRBJ1-5 | 14 | - | - | TRBV15 | CATSPDRLNQPQHF | TGTGCCACCAGCCCTGACAGGCTCAATCAGCCCCAGCATTTT
TRBJ2-7 | 13 | - | - | TRBV5-6 | CASSSGTLGEQYF | TGTGCCAGCAGCTCCGGGACCCTAGGGGAGCAGTACTTC
TRBJ2-7 | 13 | - | - | TRBV27 | CASSFRQGHEQYF | TGTGCCAGCAGTTTTCGGCAGGGCCACGAGCAGTACTTC
TRBJ2-7 | 14 | few | TRBD1 | TRBV19 | CASSEGQGIYEQYF | TGTGCCAGTAGTGAAGGACAGGGAATCTACGAGCAGTACTTC
TRBJ1-4 | 17 | - | TRBD1 | TRBV28 | CASSFMDRGRGKEKLFF | TGTGCCAGCAGTTTTATGGACAGGGGGCGGGGGAAGGAAAAACTGTTTTTT
TRBJ2-7 | 14 | - | - | TRBV5-6 | CASSSGLHFYEQYF | TGTGCCAGCAGCTCGGGACTCCACTTCTACGAGCAGTACTTC
TRBJ2-3 | 17 | - | TRBD2 | TRBV2 | CASSEGTSGRAVDTQYF | TGTGCCAGCAGTGAAGGGACTAGCGGGAGGGCCGTAGATACGCAGTATTTT
TRBJ2-5 | 15 | - | - | TRBV11-2 | CASSGRFSSEETQYF | TGTGCCAGCAGCGGCAGGTTCTCCAGTGAAGAGACCCAGTACTTC
TRBJ2-1 | 13 | - | - | TRBV9 | CASSVAGYNEQFF | TGTGCCAGCAGCGTAGCGGGATACAATGAGCAGTTCTTC
TRBJ2-1 | 15 | - | TRBD2 | TRBV7-3 | CASRSSGTSGNEQFF | TGTGCCAGCAGATCCTCCGGGACTAGCGGCAATGAGCAGTTCTTC
TRBJ2-7 | 14 | - | TRBD2 | TRBV2 | CASRPSGRGNEQYF | TGTGCCAGCAGACCTAGCGGGAGAGGAAACGAGCAGTACTTC
TRBJ2-7 | 15 | - | - | TRBV27 | CASSSTYRATYEQYF | TGTGCCAGCAGTTCGACTTACAGGGCTACCTACGAGCAGTACTTC
TRBJ2-7 | 14 | - | - | TRBV13 | CASSSRDGVYEQYF | TGTGCCAGCAGCTCCCGGGACGGTGTCTACGAGCAGTACTTC
TRBJ2-7 | 19 | - | TRBD2 | TRBV4-1 | CASSQVTGTSGPSSYEQYF | TGCGCCAGCAGCCAAGTCACCGGGACTAGCGGACCCAGCTCCTACGAGCAGTACTTC
TRBJ1-4 | 16 | - | - | TRBV6-6 | CASSYSRTGGDEKLFF | TGTGCCAGCAGTTACTCGAGAACGGGTGGAGACGAAAAACTGTTTTTT
TRBJ2-2 | 16 | - | - | TRBV7-9 | CASSAWTVPNTGELFF | TGTGCCAGCAGCGCCTGGACAGTCCCGAACACCGGGGAGCTGTTTTTT
TRBJ1-2 | 14 | - | TRBD1 | TRBV29-1 | CSVEWDRVAYGYTF | TGCAGCGTTGAATGGGACAGGGTAGCCTATGGCTACACCTTC
TRBJ2-3 | 18 | - | TRBD2 | TRBV5-1 | CASSLASTSGRRTDTQYF | TGCGCCAGCAGCTTGGCTTCCACTAGCGGGAGAAGGACAGATACGCAGTATTTT
TRBJ2-7 | 15 | - | - | TRBV5-6 | CASSLGGSASYEQYF | TGTGCCAGCAGCCTCGGGGGTAGCGCTTCCTACGAGCAGTACTTC
TRBJ2-2 | 12 | once | - | TRBV7-3 | CASSWASGELFF | TGTGCCAGCAGCTGGGCATCCGGGGAGCTGTTTTTT
TRBJ2-1 | 13 | - | - | TRBV7-7 | CASSPQGNNEQFF | TGTGCTAGCAGCCCACAGGGAAACAATGAGCAGTTCTTC
TRBJ2-2 | 13 | once | TRBD1 | TRBV2 | CASVTGDTGELFF | TGTGCCAGCGTAACAGGGGACACCGGGGAGCTGTTTTTT
TRBJ2-7 | 14 | - | TRBD2 | TRBV11-1 | CASSYLGLGYEQYF | TGTGCCAGCAGCTATTTGGGACTAGGCTACGAGCAGTACTTC
TRBJ2-2 | 15 | - | - | TRBV19 | CASSILTDTLGELFF | TGTGCCAGTAGTATCCTGACAGACACCTTGGGGGAGCTGTTTTTT
TRBJ2-7 | 17 | - | TRBD1 | TRBV7-2 | CASSARPGTGGTYEQYF | TGTGCCAGCAGCGCACGACCGGGGACAGGGGGCACCTACGAGCAGTACTTC
TRBJ1-2 | 14 | - | - | TRBV7-9 | CASTLGPSSTGYTF | TGTGCCAGCACCTTGGGGCCCTCGAGCACCGGCTACACCTTC
TRBJ2-1 | 15 | - | - | TRBV10-3 | CAISEVAPPIDEQFF | TGTGCCATCAGTGAGGTAGCCCCACCGATCGATGAGCAGTTCTTC
TRBJ2-7 | 13 | - | - | TRBV19 | CASSFGASYEQYF | TGTGCCAGTAGTTTTGGGGCCTCCTACGAGCAGTACTTC
TRBJ2-5 | 15 | - | TRBD2 | TRBV5-4 | CASKGGGSVIETQYF | TGTGCCAGCAAAGGAGGCGGGAGCGTGATAGAGACCCAGTACTTC